The present entry profiles one TCR beta chain with its context. Its antigen remains unknown. Measured with immunoSEQ multiplex PCR; TCRdb has only the in-frame clones, and not every one. The top ten hold 9% to 10% of the sample, which has 75,000 to 95,000 clones, around 89% seen once. The data originate from a study of T cell responses to AZD1222 COVID-19 vaccine. General study points: The sample set comprised mostly white British donors with more females, and clonal diversity was possibly underestimated.

This CDR3 has 15 residues. V lost 0 bases, J lost 6 bases, and 15 bases lay in between. Germline lookup yields CDR1 GTSNPN and CDR2 SVGIG (reference sequence). The sequencing here drew on peripheral blood, taken 28 days after the second dose of the MenACWY control vaccine. The receptor was derived from an adult who received the MenACWY meningococcal vaccine as a control. V gene TRBV30 combines with J gene TRBJ1-5, with D possibly TRBD1 on 6 matching bases. The CDR3 sequence is CAWSVREGVGQPQHF. For the CDR3, the DNA is TGTGCCTGGAGTGTACGCGAGGGGGTGGGTCAGCCCCAGCATTTT. Filled out from reference TRBV30 and TRBJ1-5, the complete variable domain reads SQTIHQWPATLVQPVGSPLSLECTVEGTSNPNLYWYRQAAGRGLQLLFYSVGIGQISSEVPQNLSASRPQDRQFILSSKKLLLSDSGFYLCAWSVREGVGQPQHFGDGTRLSIL.